The entry below gives a single T cell receptor (beta chain) sequence along with its context. Its antigen is not known. The CDR3 has 16 residues. Germline lookup yields CDR1 SEHNR and CDR2 FQNEAQ (reference sequence). V shed 1 base and J shed 2 bases, with 15 bases lying between them. This record comes from a study of blood T cells in healthy people across ages. Whole-study results and caveats: Total diversity from one million sequenced T cells was likely underestimated. Strong correlation linked observed beta diversity and percent naive T cells.

The authors ran a second PCR of 7 to 11 cycles using a sample-barcoded 5' primer and a J-beta primer mix. Through a template-switch adaptor with 12 random nucleotides, each cDNA molecule received a tag. TCRdb re-analysed the 5' RACE reads in MiXCR, keeping a single row per CDR3 protein. This repertoire shows around 690,000 distinct CDR3 sequences, about 54% found once; its top ten account for over 30%. This clonotype originated in a man aged 60 to 69 in good health. This chain uses TRBV7-9 with TRBJ2-7; D call uncertain. The sample consisted of blood. The CDR3 sequence is CASSLEFAIRPYEQYF. The CDR3 DNA reads TGTGCCAGCAGCTTAGAGTTTGCTATCAGACCCTACGAGCAGTACTTC.